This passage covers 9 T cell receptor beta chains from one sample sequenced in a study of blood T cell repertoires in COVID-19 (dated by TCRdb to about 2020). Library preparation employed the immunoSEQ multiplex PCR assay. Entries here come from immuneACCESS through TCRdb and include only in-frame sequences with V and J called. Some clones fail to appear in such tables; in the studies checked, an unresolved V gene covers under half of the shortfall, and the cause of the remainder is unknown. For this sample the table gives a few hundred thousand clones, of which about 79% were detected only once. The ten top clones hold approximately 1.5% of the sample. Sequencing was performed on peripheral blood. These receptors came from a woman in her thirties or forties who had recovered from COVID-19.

In DNA form, the CDR3 reads TGTGCCAGCAGCCAAAACAGGGCCAGCTCCTACGAGCAGTACTTC. This codes for CASSQNRASSYEQYF. The chain is built from TRBV4-2 and TRBJ2-7, with D possibly matching TRBD1 (6 bases). V was shortened by 2 bases and J by 0 bases, with 11 bases between the two germline ends. This CDR3 has 15 amino acids. CDR1 LGHNA and CDR2 YNFKEQ come from the germline V gene.

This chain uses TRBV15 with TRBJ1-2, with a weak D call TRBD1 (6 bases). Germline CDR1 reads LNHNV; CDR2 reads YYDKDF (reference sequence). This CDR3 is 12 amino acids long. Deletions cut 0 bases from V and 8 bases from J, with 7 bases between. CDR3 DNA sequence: TGTGCCACCAGCAGAGATAGGGGGGGCTACACCTTC. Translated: CATSRDRGGYTF.

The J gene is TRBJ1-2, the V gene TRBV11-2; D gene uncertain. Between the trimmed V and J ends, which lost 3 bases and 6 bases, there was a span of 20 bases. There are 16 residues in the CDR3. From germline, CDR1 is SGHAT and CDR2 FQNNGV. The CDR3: CASSFGPRIRGDGYTF. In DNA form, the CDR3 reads TGTGCCAGCAGCTTTGGTCCGAGGATCCGGGGTGATGGCTACACCTTC.

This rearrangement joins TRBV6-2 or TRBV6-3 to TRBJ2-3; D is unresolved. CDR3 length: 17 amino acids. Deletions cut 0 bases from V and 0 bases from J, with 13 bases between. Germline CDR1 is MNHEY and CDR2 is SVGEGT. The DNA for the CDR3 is TGTGCCAGCAGTTACTCGACCTCGATCGGGAGCACAGATACGCAGTATTTT. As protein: CASSYSTSIGSTDTQYF.

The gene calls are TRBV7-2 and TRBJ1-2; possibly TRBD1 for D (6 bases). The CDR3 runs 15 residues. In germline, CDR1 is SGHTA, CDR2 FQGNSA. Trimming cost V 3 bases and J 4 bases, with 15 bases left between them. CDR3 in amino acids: CASSLDRGGPYGYTF. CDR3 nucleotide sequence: TGTGCCAGCAGCTTGGACCGGGGGGGCCCCTATGGCTACACCTTC.

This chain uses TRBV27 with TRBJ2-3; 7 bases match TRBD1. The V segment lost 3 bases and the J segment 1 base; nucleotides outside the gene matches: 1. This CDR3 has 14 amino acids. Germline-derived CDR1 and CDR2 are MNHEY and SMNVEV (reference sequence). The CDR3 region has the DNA TGTGCCAGCAGTTTTACAGGGGGCACAGATACGCAGTATTTT. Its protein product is CASSFTGGTDTQYF.

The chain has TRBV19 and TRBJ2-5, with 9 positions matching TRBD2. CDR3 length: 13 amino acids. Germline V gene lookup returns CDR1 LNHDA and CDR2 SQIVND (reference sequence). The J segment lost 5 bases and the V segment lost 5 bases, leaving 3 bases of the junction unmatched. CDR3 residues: CASSHGLAETQYF. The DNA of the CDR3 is TGTGCCAGTAGTCACGGACTAGCGGAGACCCAGTACTTC.

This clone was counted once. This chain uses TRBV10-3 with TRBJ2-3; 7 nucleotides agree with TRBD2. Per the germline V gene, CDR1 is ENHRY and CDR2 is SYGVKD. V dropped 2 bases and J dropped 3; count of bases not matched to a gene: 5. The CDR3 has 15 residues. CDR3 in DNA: TGTGCCATCAGTGAGCGGGGGGATCTTACAGATACGCAGTATTTT. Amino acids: CAISERGDLTDTQYF.

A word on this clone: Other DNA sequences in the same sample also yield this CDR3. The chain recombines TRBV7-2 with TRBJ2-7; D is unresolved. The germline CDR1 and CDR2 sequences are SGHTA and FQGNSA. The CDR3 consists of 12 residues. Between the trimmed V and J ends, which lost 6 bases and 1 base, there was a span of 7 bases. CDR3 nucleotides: TGTGCCAGCAGTCCCAATTCCTACGAGCAGTACTTC. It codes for CASSPNSYEQYF.